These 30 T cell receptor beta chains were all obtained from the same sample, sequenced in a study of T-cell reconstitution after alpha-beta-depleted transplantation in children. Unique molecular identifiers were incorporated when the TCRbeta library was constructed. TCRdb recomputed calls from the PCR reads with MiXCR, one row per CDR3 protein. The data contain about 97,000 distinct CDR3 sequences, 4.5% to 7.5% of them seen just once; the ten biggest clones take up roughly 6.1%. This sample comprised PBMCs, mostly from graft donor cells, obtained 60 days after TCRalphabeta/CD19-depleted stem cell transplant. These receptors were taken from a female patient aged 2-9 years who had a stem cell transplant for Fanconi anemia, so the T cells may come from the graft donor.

This CDR3 is CSARGDIVNGYTF. The CDR3 bases are TGCAGTGCTAGAGGGGACATCGTGAATGGCTACACCTTC. The rearrangement uses TRBV20-1 and TRBJ1-2; a possible D gene is TRBD1 (6 bases). Germline lookup yields CDR1 DFQATT and CDR2 SNEGSKA (reference sequence). The CDR3 contains 13 residues. Trimming took 1 base from V and 6 from J, leaving 12 bases between them.

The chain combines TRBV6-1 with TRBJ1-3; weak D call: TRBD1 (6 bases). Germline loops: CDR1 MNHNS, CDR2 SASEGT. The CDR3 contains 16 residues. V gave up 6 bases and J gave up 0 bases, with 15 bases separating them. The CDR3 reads CASRPVGGPSGNTIYF. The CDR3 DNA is TGTGCCAGCAGACCCGTAGGGGGGCCCTCTGGAAACACCATATATTTT.

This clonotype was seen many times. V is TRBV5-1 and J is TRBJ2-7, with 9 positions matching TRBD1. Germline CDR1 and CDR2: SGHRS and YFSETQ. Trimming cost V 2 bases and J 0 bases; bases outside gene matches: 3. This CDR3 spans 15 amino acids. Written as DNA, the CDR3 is TGCGCCAGCAGCTTTACAGGGGGCTCCTCCTACGAGCAGTACTTC. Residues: CASSFTGGSSYEQYF.

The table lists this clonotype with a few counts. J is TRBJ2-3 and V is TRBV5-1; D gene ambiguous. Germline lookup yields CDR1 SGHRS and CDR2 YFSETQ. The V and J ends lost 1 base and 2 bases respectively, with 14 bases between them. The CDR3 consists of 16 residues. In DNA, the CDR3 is TGCGCCAGCAGCTTGTATTCGCGACATCTCACAGATACGCAGTATTTT. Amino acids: CASSLYSRHLTDTQYF.

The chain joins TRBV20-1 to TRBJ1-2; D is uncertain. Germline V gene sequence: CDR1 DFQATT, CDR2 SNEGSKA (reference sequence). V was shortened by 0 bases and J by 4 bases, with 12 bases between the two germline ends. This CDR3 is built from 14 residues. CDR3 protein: CSARDRSATYGYTF. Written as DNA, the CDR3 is TGCAGTGCTAGAGATCGGTCAGCAACCTATGGCTACACCTTC.

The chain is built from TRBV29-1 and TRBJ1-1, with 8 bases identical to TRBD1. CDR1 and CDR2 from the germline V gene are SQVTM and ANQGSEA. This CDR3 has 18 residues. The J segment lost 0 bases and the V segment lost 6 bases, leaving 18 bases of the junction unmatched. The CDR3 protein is CSVGNPSGGRNLNTEAFF. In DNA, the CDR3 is TGCAGCGTCGGGAACCCTTCAGGGGGCAGAAACCTGAACACTGAAGCTTTCTTT.

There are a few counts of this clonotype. In nucleotides, the CDR3 is TGCAGTGCTAGGAACACGGGACTAGCGGGGCTCGGGGGCTACAATGAGCAGTTCTTC. Amino acid sequence: CSARNTGLAGLGGYNEQFF. The rearrangement joins TRBV20-1 to TRBJ2-1, with TRBD2 matching over 13 bases. The CDR3 extends over 19 amino acids. V was pared by 3 bases and J by 3 bases, with 14 bases of the junction left unmatched. Germline V gene data show CDR1 as DFQATT and CDR2 as SNEGSKA (reference sequence).

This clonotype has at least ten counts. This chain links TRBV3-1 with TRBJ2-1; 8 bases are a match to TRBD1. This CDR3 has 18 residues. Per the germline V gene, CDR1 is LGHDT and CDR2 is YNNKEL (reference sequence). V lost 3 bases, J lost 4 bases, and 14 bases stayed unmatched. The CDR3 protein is CASSQDFVGQGPYNEQFF. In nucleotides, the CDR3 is TGTGCCAGCAGCCAGGACTTCGTAGGACAGGGCCCATACAATGAGCAGTTCTTC.

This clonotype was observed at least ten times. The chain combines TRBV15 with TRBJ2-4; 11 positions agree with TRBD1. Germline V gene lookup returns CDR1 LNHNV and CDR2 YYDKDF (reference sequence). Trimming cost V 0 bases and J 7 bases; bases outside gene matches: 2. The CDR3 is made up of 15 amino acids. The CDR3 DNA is TGTGCCACCAGCAGAGATGGACAGGGGGCGAACATTCAGTACTTC. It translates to CATSRDGQGANIQYF.

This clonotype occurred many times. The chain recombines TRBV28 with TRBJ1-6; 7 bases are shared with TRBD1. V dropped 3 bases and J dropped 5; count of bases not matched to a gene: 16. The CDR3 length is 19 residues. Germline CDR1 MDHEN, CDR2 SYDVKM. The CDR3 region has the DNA TGTGCCAGCAGTTTCCTCGACAGGGCGTTTGCCGCAGATAATTCACCCCTCCACTTT. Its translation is CASSFLDRAFAADNSPLHF.

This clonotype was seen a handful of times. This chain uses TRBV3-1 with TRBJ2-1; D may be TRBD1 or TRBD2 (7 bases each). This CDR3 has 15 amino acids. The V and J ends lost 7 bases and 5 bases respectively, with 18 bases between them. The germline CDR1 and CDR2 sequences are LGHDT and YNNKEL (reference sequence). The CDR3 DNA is TGTGCCAGCAACCCCAGGGGGGGGGCGGACAATGAGCAGTTCTTC. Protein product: CASNPRGGADNEQFF.

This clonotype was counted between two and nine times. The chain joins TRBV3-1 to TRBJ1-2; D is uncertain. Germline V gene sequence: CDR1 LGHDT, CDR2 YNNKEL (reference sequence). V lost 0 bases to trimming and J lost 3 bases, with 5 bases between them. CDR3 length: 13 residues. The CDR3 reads CASSQDGYYGYTF. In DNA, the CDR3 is TGTGCCAGCAGCCAAGATGGTTACTATGGCTACACCTTC.

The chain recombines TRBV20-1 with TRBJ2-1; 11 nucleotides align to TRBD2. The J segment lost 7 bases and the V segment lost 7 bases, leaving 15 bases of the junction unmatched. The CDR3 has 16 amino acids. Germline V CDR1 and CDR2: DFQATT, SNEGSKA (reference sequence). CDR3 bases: TGCAGTGGCCCATGGCAGGCTAGCGGGAGGCTTAATGAGCAGTTCTTC. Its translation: CSGPWQASGRLNEQFF.

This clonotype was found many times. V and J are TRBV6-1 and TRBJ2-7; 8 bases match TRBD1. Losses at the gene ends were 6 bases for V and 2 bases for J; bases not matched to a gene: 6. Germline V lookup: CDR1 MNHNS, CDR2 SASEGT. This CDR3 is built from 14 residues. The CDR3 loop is CASSDWDRTYEQYF. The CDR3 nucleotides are TGTGCCAGCAGCGACTGGGACAGGACCTACGAGCAGTACTTC.

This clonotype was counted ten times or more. The CDR3 nucleotides are TGCGCCAGCAGCTTGGGTCTCGGGTCCTTCTCCTACGAGCAGTACTTC. This codes for CASSLGLGSFSYEQYF. V gene TRBV5-1 combines with J gene TRBJ2-7; D gene uncertain. This CDR3 is 16 amino acids long. Germline CDR1 and CDR2: SGHRS and YFSETQ. Trimming took off 0 bases at V and 0 bases at J, with 13 bases between the two ends.

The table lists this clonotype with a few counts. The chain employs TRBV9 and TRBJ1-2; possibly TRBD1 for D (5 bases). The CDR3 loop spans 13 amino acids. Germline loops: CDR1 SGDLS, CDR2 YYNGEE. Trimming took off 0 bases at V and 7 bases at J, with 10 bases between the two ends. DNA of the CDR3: TGTGCCAGCAGCGTAGAGGGGTCTAGTGGCTACACCTTC. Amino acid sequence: CASSVEGSSGYTF.

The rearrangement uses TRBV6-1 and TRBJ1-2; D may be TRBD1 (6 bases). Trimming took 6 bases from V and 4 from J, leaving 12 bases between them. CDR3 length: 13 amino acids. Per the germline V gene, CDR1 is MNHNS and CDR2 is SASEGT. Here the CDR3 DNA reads TGTGCCAGCAGCGAAACAGGGTTCTATGGCTACACCTTC. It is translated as CASSETGFYGYTF.

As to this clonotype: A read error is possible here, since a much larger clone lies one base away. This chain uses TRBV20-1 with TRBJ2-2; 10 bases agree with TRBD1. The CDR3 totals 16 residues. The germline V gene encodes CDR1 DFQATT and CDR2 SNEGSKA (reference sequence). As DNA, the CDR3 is TGCTGTGCTAGACACCTCGGACAGGGGGGAGCCGGGGAGCTGTTTTTT. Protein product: CCARHLGQGGAGELFF.

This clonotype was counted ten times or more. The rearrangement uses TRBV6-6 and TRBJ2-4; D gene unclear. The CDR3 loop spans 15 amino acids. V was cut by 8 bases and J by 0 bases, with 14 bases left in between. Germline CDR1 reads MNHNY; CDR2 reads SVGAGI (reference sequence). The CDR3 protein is CASYGGYLAKNIQYF. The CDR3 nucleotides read TGTGCCAGCTACGGCGGATATCTAGCCAAAAACATTCAGTACTTC.

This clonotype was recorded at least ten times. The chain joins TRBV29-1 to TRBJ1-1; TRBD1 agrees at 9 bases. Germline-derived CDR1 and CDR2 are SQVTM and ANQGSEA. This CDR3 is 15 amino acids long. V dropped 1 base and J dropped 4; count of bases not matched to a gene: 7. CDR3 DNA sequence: TGCAGCGTTGAAGGGGTACAGGGGGCGTTCACTGAAGCTTTCTTT. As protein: CSVEGVQGAFTEAFF.

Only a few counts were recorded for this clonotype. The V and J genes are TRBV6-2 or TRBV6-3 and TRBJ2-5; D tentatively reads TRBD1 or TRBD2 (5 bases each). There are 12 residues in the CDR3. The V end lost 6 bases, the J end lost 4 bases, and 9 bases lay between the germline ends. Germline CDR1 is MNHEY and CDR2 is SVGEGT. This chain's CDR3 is CASRRDPETQYF. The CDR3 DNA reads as TGTGCCAGCAGAAGGGACCCAGAGACCCAGTACTTC.

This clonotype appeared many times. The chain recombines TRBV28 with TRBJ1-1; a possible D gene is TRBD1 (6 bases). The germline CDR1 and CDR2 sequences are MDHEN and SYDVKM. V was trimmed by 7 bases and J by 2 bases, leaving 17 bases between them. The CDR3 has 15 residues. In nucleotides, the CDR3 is TGTGCCAGCACATTCCCCAGGGGCAGAAACACTGAAGCTTTCTTT. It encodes CASTFPRGRNTEAFF.

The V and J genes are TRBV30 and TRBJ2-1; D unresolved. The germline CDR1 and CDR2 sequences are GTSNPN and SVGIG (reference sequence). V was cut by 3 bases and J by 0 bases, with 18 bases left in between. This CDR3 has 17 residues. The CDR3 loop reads CAWSVLPQASSYNEQFF. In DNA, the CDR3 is TGTGCCTGGAGCGTTTTGCCCCAGGCGAGCTCCTACAATGAGCAGTTCTTC. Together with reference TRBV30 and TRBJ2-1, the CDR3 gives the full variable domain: SQTIHQWPATLVQPVGSPLSLECTVEGTSNPNLYWYRQAAGRGLQLLFYSVGIGQISSEVPQNLSASRPQDRQFILSSKKLLLSDSGFYLCAWSVLPQASSYNEQFFGPGTRLTVL.

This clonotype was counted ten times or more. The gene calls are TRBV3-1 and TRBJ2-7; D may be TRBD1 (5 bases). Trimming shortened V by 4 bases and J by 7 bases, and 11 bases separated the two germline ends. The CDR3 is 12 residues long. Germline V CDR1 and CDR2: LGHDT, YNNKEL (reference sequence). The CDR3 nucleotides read TGTGCCAGCAGCCGTGGGGCTGGGGAGCAGTACTTC. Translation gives CASSRGAGEQYF.

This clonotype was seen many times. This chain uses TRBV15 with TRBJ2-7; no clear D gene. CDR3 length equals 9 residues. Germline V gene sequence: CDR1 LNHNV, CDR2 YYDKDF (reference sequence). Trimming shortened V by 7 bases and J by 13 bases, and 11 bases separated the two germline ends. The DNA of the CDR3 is TGTGCCACCACAACGGGTTTATACTTC. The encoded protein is CATTTGLYF.

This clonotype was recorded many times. The CDR3, as DNA: TGCGCCAGCAGCAAAGACAGGGGCAGGGACGAGCAGTACTTC. Translation gives CASSKDRGRDEQYF. V gene TRBV5-1 combines with J gene TRBJ2-7; 8 nucleotides align to TRBD1. Trimming took 4 bases from V and 5 from J; bases not matched to a gene: 8. The germline V gene has CDR1 SGHRS and CDR2 YFSETQ. This CDR3 has 14 residues. Complete variable domain (other parts from reference TRBV5-1 and TRBJ2-7): KAGVTQTPRYLIKTRGQQVTLSCSPISGHRSVSWYQQTPGQGLQFLFEYFSETQRNKGNFPGRFSGRQFSNSRSEMNVSTLELGDSALYLCASSKDRGRDEQYFGPGTRLTVT.

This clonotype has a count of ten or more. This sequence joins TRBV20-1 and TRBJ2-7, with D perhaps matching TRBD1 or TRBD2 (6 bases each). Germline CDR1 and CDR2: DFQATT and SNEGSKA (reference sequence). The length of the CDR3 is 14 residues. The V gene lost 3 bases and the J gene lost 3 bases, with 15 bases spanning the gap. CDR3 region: CSASPWGAGYEQYF. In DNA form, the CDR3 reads TGCAGTGCTAGCCCGTGGGGGGCAGGCTACGAGCAGTACTTC.

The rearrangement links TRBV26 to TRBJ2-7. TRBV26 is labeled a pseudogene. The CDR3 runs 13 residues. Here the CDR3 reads CASSQLRSYEQYF. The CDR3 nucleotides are TGCGCCAGCAGTCAGCTTCGGAGCTACGAGCAGTACTTC.

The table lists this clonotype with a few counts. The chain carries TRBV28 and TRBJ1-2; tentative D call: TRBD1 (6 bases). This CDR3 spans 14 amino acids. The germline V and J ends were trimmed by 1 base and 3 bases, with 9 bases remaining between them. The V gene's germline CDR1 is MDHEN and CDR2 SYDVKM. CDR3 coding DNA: TGTGCCAGCAGTTTATACAGGGAATACTATGGCTACACCTTC. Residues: CASSLYREYYGYTF.

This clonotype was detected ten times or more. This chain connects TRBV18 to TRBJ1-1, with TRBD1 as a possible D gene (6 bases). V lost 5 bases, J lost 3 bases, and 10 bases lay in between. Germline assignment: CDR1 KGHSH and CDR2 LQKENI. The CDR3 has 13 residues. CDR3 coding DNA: TGTGCCAGCTCAGGGGCAGGGGACACTGAAGCTTTCTTT. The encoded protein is CASSGAGDTEAFF.